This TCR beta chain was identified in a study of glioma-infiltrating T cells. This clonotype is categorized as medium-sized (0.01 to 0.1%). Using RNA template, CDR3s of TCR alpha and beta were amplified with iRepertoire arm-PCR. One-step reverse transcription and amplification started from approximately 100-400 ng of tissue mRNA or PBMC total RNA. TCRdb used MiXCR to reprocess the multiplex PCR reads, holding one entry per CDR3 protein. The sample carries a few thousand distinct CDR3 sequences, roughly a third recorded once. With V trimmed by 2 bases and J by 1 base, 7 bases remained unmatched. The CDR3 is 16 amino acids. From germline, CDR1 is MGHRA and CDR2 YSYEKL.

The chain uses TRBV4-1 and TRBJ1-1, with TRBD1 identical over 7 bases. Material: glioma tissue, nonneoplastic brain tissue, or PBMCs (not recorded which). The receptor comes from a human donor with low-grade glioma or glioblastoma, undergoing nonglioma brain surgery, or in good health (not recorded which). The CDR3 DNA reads TGCGCCAGCAGCCAACCACTCCGGACAGGGAACACTGAAGCTTTCTTT. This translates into CASSQPLRTGNTEAFF.